Detailed here is one TCR beta chain. The data belong to a study of blood T cell repertoires in COVID-19. Whole-study context: Samples of COVID-19 (acute and convalescent) were obtained from the United States, Italy and Spain.

The assay was immunoSEQ multiplex PCR, and TCRdb's table has in-frame clones only and misses some. The data contain about 400,000 clones, about 90% of them singletons. CDR3 size: 16 residues. From germline, CDR1 is SGHVS and CDR2 FQNEAQ. The J segment lost 10 bases and the V segment lost 2 bases, leaving 12 bases of the junction unmatched. The receptor was derived from a woman aged 25 to 39 who had recovered from COVID-19. Sequenced: PBMCs or T cells enriched from blood (not recorded which). The rearrangement joins TRBV7-8 to TRBJ2-3, with 10 bases that match TRBD2. CDR3 bases: TGTGCCAGCAGCTTACTAAGCGGGAGGGCCCTTGGGTCGCAGTATTTT. It translates to CASSLLSGRALGSQYF. The full variable domain, its missing parts supplied by reference TRBV7-8 and TRBJ2-3, is GAGVSQSPRYKVAKRGQDVALRCDPISGHVSLFWYQQALGQGPEFLTYFQNEAQLDKSGLPSDRFFAERPEGSVSTLKIQRTQQEDSAVYLCASSLLSGRALGSQYFGPGTRLTVL.